A selection of T cell receptor beta chains follows, all from one sample in a study of cytomegalovirus exposure and HLA in healthy donors. Sequencing was performed with immunoSEQ multiplex PCR; in TCRdb, only in-frame clones are kept and a portion is missing. Of about 140,000 clones listed, more than 60% are singletons. Sequences were obtained from PBMCs. All receptors come from a man under 40 in good health and CMV-seropositive. Both conserved end residues are trimmed from each CDR3.

v_gene	CDR3aa
TRBV13	ASSFLPSGKKETQY
TRBV6-1	ASSELEAANQPQH
TRBV18	ASSPIGQNSNQPQH
TRBV21-1	ASSPLTGVVHQPQH
TRBV18	ASSPADGVSGNTIY
TRBV28	ASSEVEGLGEKLF
TRBV15	ATSRSSGKYNEQF
TRBV7-6	ASSGLAGGSEQF
TRBV10-1	ATSPAGVNTEAF
TRBV15	ATSRGQGARTGELF
TRBV7-2	ASSPGLATYNEQF
TRBV28	ASSLGTSGRDGYEQY
TRBV4-1	ASSPLAGVETQY
TRBV7-9	ASSQLGQGVDEQY
TRBV15	ATTRLGSSYNEQF
TRBV10-2	ASSELQWQPQH
TRBV7-9	SSRLGGGVSF
TRBV11-1	ASSLAPRGDTEAF
TRBV10-3	AISPSGSLRADEQF
TRBV19	ASSAGTLYEQY
TRBV30	ALPTGGNEKLF